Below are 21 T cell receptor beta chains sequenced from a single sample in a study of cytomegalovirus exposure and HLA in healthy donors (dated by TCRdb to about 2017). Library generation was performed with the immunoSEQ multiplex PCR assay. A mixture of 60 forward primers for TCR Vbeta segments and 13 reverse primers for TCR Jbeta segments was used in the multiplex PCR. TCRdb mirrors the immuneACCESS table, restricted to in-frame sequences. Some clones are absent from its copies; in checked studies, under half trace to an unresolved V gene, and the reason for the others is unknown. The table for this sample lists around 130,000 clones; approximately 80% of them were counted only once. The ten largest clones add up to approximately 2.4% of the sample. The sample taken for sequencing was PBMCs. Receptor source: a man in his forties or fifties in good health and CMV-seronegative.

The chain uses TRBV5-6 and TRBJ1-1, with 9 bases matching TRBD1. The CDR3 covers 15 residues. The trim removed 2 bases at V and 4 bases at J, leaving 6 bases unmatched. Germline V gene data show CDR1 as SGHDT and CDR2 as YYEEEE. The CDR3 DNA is TGTGCCAGCAGCTTAGACAGGGGGGTGGTCACTGAAGCTTTCTTT. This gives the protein CASSLDRGVVTEAFF.

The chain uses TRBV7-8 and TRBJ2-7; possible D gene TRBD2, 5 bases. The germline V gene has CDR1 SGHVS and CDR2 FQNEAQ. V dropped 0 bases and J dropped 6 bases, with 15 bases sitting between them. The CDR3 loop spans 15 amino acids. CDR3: CASSLARPGLGEQYF. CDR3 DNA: TGTGCCAGCAGCTTAGCGCGTCCGGGGTTGGGCGAGCAGTACTTC.

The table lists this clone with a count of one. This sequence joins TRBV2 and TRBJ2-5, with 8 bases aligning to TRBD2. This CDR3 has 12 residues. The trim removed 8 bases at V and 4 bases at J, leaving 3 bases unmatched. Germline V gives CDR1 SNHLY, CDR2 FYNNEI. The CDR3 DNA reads TGTGCCAGCGGGACTAGTAGAGAGACCCAGTACTTC. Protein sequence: CASGTSRETQYF. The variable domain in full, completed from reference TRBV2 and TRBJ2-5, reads EPEVTQTPSHQVTQMGQEVILRCVPISNHLYFYWYRQILGQKVEFLVSFYNNEISEKSEIFDDQFSVERPDGSNFTLKIRSTKLEDSAMYFCASGTSRETQYFGPGTRLLVL.

The CDR3 loop is CASSPTPGANTEAFF. The CDR3 DNA sequence: TGTGCCAGCAGCCCCACTCCAGGGGCAAACACTGAAGCTTTCTTT. This chain uses TRBV7-3 with TRBJ1-1, with a tentative D call TRBD1 (6 bases). There are 15 residues in the CDR3. Trimming took off 5 bases at V and 2 bases at J, with 15 bases between the two ends. Germline V CDR1 and CDR2: SGHTA, FQGTGA.

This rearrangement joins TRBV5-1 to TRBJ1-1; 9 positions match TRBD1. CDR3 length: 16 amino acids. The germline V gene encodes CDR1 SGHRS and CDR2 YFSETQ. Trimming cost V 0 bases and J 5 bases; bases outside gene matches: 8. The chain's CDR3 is CASSLEQGARWTEAFF. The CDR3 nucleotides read TGCGCCAGCAGCTTGGAACAGGGGGCTCGTTGGACTGAAGCTTTCTTT.

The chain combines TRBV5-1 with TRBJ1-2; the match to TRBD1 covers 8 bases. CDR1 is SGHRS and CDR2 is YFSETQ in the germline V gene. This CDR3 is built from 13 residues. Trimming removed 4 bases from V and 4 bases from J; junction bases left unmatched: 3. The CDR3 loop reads CASSKDRGYGYTF. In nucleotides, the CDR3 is TGCGCCAGCAGCAAAGACAGGGGCTATGGCTACACCTTC.

The CDR3 loop is CASGDRLTEAFF. The CDR3 DNA sequence: TGTGCCAGCGGAGACAGGTTGACTGAAGCTTTCTTT. The V gene is TRBV2, the J gene TRBJ1-1; a possible D gene is TRBD1 (6 bases). V was clipped by 8 bases and J by 5 bases, with 12 bases between them. Germline values: CDR1 SNHLY, CDR2 FYNNEI. This CDR3 comprises 12 residues. Looking up the rest from reference TRBV2 and TRBJ1-1 gives the full variable domain: EPEVTQTPSHQVTQMGQEVILRCVPISNHLYFYWYRQILGQKVEFLVSFYNNEISEKSEIFDDQFSVERPDGSNFTLKIRSTKLEDSAMYFCASGDRLTEAFFGQGTRLTVV.

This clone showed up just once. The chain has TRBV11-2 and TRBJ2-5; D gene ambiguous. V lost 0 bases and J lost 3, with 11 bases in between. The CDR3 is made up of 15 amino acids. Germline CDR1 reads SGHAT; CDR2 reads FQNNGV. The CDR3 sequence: CASSLDTITEETQYF. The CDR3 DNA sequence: TGTGCCAGCAGCTTAGATACGATTACTGAAGAGACCCAGTACTTC.

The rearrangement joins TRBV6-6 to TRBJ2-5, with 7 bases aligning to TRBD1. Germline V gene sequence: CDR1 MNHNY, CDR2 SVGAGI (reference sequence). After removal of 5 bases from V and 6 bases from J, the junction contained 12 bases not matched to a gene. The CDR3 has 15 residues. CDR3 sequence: CASSRGTAEGKTQYF. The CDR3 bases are TGTGCCAGCAGTAGGGGGACAGCAGAGGGTAAGACCCAGTACTTC.

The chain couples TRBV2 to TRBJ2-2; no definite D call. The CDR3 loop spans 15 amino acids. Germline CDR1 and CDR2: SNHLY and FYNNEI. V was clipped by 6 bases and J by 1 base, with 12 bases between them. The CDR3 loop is CASSPTSGNTGELFF. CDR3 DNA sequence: TGTGCCAGCAGCCCGACATCTGGGAACACCGGGGAGCTGTTTTTT. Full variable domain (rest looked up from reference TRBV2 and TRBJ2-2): EPEVTQTPSHQVTQMGQEVILRCVPISNHLYFYWYRQILGQKVEFLVSFYNNEISEKSEIFDDQFSVERPDGSNFTLKIRSTKLEDSAMYFCASSPTSGNTGELFFGEGSRLTVL.

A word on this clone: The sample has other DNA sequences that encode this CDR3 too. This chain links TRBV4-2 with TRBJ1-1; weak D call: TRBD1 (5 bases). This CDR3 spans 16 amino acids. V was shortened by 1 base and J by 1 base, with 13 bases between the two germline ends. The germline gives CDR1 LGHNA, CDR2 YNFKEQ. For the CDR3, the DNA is TGTGCCAGCAGCCAAGCAGGGTTGAGATCGAACACTGAAGCTTTCTTT. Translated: CASSQAGLRSNTEAFF.

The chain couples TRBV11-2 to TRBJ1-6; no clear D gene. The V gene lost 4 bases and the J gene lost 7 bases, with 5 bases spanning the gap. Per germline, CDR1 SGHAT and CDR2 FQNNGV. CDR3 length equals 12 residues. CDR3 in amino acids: CASSYSNSPLHF. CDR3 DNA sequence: TGTGCCAGCAGCTATTCAAATTCACCCCTCCACTTT.

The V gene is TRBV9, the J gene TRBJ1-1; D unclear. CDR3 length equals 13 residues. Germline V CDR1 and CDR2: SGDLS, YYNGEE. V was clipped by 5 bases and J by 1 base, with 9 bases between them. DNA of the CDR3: TGTGCCAGCAGGGGGAGGGCGAACACTGAAGCTTTCTTT. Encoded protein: CASRGRANTEAFF. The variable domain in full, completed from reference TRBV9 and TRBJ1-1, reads DSGVTQTPKHLITATGQRVTLRCSPRSGDLSVYWYQQSLDQGLQFLIQYYNGEERAKGNILERFSAQQFPDLHSELNLSSLELGDSALYFCASRGRANTEAFFGQGTRLTVV.

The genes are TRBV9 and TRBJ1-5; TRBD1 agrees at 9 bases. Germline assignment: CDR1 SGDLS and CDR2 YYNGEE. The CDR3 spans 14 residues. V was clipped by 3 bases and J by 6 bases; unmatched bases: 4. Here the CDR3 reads CASSATGGSQPQHF. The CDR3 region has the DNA TGTGCCAGCAGCGCGACAGGGGGAAGTCAGCCCCAGCATTTT.

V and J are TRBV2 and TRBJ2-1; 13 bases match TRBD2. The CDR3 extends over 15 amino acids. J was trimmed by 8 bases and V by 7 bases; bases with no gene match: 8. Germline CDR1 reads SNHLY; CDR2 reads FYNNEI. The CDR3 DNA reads TGTGCCAGCAATTCTCGGACTAGCGGGGGAGATGAGCAGTTCTTC. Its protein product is CASNSRTSGGDEQFF.

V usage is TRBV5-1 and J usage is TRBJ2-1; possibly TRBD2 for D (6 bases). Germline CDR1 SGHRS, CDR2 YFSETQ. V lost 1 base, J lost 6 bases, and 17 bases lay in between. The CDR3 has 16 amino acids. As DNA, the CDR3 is TGCGCCAGCAGCTTGCAGCGCGGGGACTCATCCAATGAGCAGTTCTTC. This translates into CASSLQRGDSSNEQFF.

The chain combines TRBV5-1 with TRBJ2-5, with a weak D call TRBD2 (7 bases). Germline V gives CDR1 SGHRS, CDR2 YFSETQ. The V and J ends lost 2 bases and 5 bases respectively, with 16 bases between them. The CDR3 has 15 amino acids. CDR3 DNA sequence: TGCGCCAGCAGCTTTCGCGGGGGCCCAACGGAGACCCAGTACTTC. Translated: CASSFRGGPTETQYF.

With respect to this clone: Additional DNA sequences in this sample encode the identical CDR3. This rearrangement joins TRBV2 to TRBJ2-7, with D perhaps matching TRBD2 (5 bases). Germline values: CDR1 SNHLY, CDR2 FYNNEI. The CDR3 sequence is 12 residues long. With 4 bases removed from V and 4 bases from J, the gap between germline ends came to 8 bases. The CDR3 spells CASSVGGYEQYF. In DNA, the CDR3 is TGTGCCAGCAGTGTGGGCGGGTACGAGCAGTACTTC.

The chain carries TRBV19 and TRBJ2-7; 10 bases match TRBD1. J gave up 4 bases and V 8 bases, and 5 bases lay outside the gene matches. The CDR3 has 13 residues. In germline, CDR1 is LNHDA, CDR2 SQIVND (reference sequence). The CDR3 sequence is CASGPGQGYEQYF. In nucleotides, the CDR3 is TGTGCCAGTGGACCGGGACAGGGGTACGAGCAGTACTTC.

CDR3 loop: CASKLRSGHSSYEQYF. The CDR3, as DNA: TGTGCCAGCAAACTACGTAGCGGGCACAGCTCCTACGAGCAGTACTTC. The chain has TRBV2 and TRBJ2-7; 7 bases agree with TRBD2. V gave up 7 bases and J gave up 0 bases; unmatched junction bases: 12. This CDR3 has 16 amino acids. Germline V gene lookup returns CDR1 SNHLY and CDR2 FYNNEI.

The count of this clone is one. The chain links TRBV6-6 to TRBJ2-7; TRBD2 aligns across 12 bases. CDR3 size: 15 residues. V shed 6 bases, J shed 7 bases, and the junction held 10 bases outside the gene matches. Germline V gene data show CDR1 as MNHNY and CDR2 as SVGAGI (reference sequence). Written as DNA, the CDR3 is TGTGCCAGCAGCCCGCCGGGACTAGCGGGTTTTGAGCAGTACTTC. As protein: CASSPPGLAGFEQYF.